This is a list of T cell receptor beta chains from one sample in a study of blood T cell repertoires in COVID-19. TCRdb's copy holds only in-frame clones and misses some; the assay was immunoSEQ multiplex PCR. The sample includes 300,000 to 350,000 clones, over 70% of them seen just once. Specimen: PBMCs or T cells enriched from blood (not recorded which). These receptor sequences come from a young man who had recovered from COVID-19. Both conserved end residues are part of each CDR3. A D gene is named only where the DNA matches it firmly. Clone size is given for some rows only: seen once, a few or many times, or a class if the clone is expanded.

v_call	d_call	cdr3_length	j_call	clone_size	cdr3_aa	cdr3_nt
TRBV5-1	TRBD1	13	TRBJ1-2	few	CASSWTGGEGYTF	TGCGCCAGCAGCTGGACAGGGGGCGAGGGCTACACCTTC
TRBV18	TRBD2	15	TRBJ2-1	-	CASSRSTSDYNEQFF	TGTGCCAGCTCACGGAGCACTAGCGACTACAATGAGCAGTTCTTC
TRBV28	TRBD1	16	TRBJ1-3	-	CASSSPGGPEGNTIYF	TGTGCCAGCAGCTCACCAGGGGGCCCCGAGGGAAACACCATATATTTT
TRBV24-1	-	12	TRBJ2-3	once	CATRGQGDTQYF	TGTGCCACCAGGGGTCAGGGAGATACGCAGTATTTT
TRBV7-8	-	18	TRBJ2-3	-	CASSLGRSGARSADTQYF	TGTGCCAGCAGCTTAGGGCGGAGTGGGGCGCGGAGCGCAGATACGCAGTATTTT
TRBV25-1	TRBD1	14	TRBJ1-4	-	CASSQQGLREKLFF	TGTGCCAGCAGCCAACAGGGGTTGAGAGAAAAACTGTTTTTT
TRBV10-3	-	13	TRBJ1-1	-	CAISVDTNTEAFF	TGTGCCATCAGTGTGGACACCAACACTGAAGCTTTCTTT
TRBV19	-	14	TRBJ1-5	-	CASSHRDNNQPQHF	TGTGCCAGTAGCCACCGGGACAACAATCAGCCCCAGCATTTT
TRBV10-3	TRBD1	14	TRBJ1-6	-	CAISPGQDPSPLHF	TGTGCCATCAGCCCGGGACAGGACCCTTCACCCCTCCACTTT
TRBV6-5	-	14	TRBJ1-2	-	CASSQGRGSYGYTF	TGTGCCAGCAGCCAGGGCAGGGGAAGTTATGGCTACACCTTC
TRBV3-1/TRBV3-2	TRBD1	13	TRBJ2-7	-	CASSGTGGRGQYF	TGTGCCAGCAGCGGGACAGGGGGTCGGGGGCAGTACTTC
TRBV3-1/TRBV3-2	TRBD1	15	TRBJ1-6	once	CASSQRTGGNSPLHF	TGTGCCAGCAGCCAACGGACAGGTGGTAATTCACCCCTCCACTTT
TRBV10-2	TRBD1	16	TRBJ1-1	-	CASSEDRGLGNTEAFF	TGCGCCAGCAGTGAGGACAGGGGCCTAGGGAACACTGAAGCTTTCTTT
TRBV5-4	-	17	TRBJ2-5	few	CASSLRETGLGKETQYF	TGTGCCAGCAGCTTGCGGGAAACAGGGCTAGGGAAAGAGACCCAGTACTTC
TRBV10-3	TRBD1	16	TRBJ1-2	-	CAIRVDRGRGNYGYTF	TGTGCCATCAGGGTAGACAGGGGGCGTGGGAACTATGGCTACACCTTC
TRBV5-1	TRBD1	15	TRBJ1-2	once	CASSSPGQGKRSYTF	TGCGCCAGCAGCTCCCCCGGACAGGGGAAACGAAGCTACACCTTC
TRBV7-3	TRBD1	15	TRBJ2-2	-	CASSIDRAGTGELFF	TGTGCCAGCAGCATAGACAGGGCGGGCACCGGGGAGCTGTTTTTT
TRBV5-1	TRBD1	14	TRBJ1-1	-	CASSSTGVDTEAFF	TGCGCCAGCAGCTCAACAGGGGTTGACACTGAAGCTTTCTTT
TRBV6-7	-	13	TRBJ2-7	-	CASRVDSSYEQYF	TGTGCCAGCAGAGTGGACAGCTCCTACGAGCAGTACTTC
TRBV5-1	TRBD2	14	TRBJ2-7	-	CASSLPSGGYEQYF	TGCGCCAGCAGCTTGCCTAGCGGGGGCTACGAGCAGTACTTC
TRBV19	TRBD2	16	TRBJ2-1	-	CASSTLSGSSYNEQFF	TGTGCCAGTAGTACCCTTAGCGGGAGCTCCTACAATGAGCAGTTCTTC
TRBV18	TRBD1	18	TRBJ2-5	once	CASSDSDRGLSIGETQYF	TGTGCCAGCTCAGACTCGGACAGGGGGCTTTCAATTGGAGAGACCCAGTACTTC
TRBV9	TRBD1	14	TRBJ2-5	once	CASSPTGRSETQYF	TGTGCCAGCAGCCCGACAGGGCGGAGTGAGACCCAGTACTTC
TRBV11-3	TRBD1	17	TRBJ1-2	few	CASSLESLTGFLYGYTF	TGTGCCAGCAGCTTGGAGAGTTTGACAGGGTTTTTGTATGGCTACACCTTC
TRBV7-6	TRBD2	16	TRBJ2-5	-	CASSSYGGGPRETQYF	TGTGCCAGCAGTTCCTACGGGGGGGGGCCACGAGAGACCCAGTACTTC
TRBV28	-	21	TRBJ2-1	-	CASRNFVPRAGRGSSYNEQFF	TGTGCCAGCAGGAATTTCGTCCCACGAGCGGGGAGGGGGAGCTCCTACAATGAGCAGTTCTTC
TRBV5-1	-	15	TRBJ2-7	-	CASSLAMGAIYEQYF	TGCGCCAGCAGCTTGGCCATGGGGGCCATCTACGAGCAGTACTTC
TRBV18	-	13	TRBJ2-5	-	CASSPRQKETQYF	TGTGCCAGCTCACCACGACAGAAAGAGACCCAGTACTTC
TRBV9	TRBD1	16	TRBJ1-6	once	CASSVGGRGRASPLHF	TGTGCCAGCAGCGTAGGTGGCAGGGGGCGTGCTTCACCCCTCCACTTT
TRBV14	-	15	TRBJ2-3	-	CASSRLGGGVDTQYF	TGTGCCAGCAGCCGCCTGGGGGGAGGAGTAGATACGCAGTATTTT
TRBV29-1	-	10	TRBJ2-3	-	CSVGADTQYF	TGCAGCGTTGGAGCAGATACGCAGTATTTT
TRBV23-1	TRBD1	16	TRBJ1-5	-	CASSQLGQDSNQPQHF	TGCGCCAGCAGTCAACTGGGACAGGATAGCAATCAGCCCCAGCATTTT